The present T cell receptor beta chain was sequenced within a study of prognosis after radiotherapy for stage I lung cancer. Germline V gives CDR1 KGHSH, CDR2 LQKENI. This CDR3 region has 13 residues. V was pared by 8 bases and J by 2 bases, with 3 bases of the junction left unmatched. Study-level results: Patients who developed distant metastases had lower Shannon entropy after stereotactic body radiation therapy. Medians of roughly 10,000 versus 7,000 showed unique TCR clone counts falling after stereotactic body radiation therapy.

This clonotype appeared many times. What it recognizes is unknown. Template was genomic DNA; TCR beta CDR3 amplified in two multiplex PCR rounds. Every TRBV and TRBJ gene had its own specific primer in first-round PCR. The second round, a PCR step, used universal primers. TCRdb itself ran the multiplex PCR reads through MiXCR, one entry per CDR3 protein. This sample yields around 29,000 distinct CDR3 sequences, of which about 43% are seen a single time; more than 13% belongs to the top ten. Two time points each involved a draw of 5.5 to 7.5 milliliters of peripheral blood. This clonotype originated in a donor over 45 with non-small cell lung cancer. The sample was PBMCs, taken before or after stereotactic body radiation therapy (not recorded which). The chain has TRBV18 and TRBJ2-1; 7 bases line up with TRBD2. In nucleotides, the CDR3 is TGTGCCAGCCGGGGAGGGGCCTACAATGAGCAGTTCTTC. Translating it yields CASRGGAYNEQFF.